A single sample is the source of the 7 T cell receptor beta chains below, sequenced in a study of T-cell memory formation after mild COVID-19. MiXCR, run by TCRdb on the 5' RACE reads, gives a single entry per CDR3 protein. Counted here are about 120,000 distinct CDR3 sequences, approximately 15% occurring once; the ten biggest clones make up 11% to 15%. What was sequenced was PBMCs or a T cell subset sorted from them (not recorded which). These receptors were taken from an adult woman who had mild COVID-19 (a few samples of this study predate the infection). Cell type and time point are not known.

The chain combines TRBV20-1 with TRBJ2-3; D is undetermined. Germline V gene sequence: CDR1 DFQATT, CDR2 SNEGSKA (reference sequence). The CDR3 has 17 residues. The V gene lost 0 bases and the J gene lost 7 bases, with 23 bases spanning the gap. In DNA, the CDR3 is TGCAGTGCTAGAGACCTACCTCGGACCGAACCGAGGCATACGCAGTATTTT. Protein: CSARDLPRTEPRHTQYF.

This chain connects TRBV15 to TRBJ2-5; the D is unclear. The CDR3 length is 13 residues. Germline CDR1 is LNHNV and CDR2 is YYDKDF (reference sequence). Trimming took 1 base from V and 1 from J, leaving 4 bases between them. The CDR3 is CATSRGSQETQYF. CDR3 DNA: TGTGCCACCAGCAGAGGGTCCCAAGAGACCCAGTACTTC.

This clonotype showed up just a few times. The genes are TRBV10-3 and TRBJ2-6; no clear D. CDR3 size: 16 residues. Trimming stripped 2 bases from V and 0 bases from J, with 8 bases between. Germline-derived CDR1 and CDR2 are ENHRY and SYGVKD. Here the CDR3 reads CAISEVPSSGANVLTF. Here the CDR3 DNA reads TGTGCCATCAGTGAGGTCCCCTCCTCTGGGGCCAACGTCCTGACTTTC.

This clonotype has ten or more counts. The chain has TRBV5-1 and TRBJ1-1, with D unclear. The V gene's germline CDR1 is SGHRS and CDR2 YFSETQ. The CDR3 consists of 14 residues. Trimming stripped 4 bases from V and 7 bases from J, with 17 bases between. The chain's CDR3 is CASSPAGDPFEAFF. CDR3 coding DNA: TGCGCCAGCAGCCCGGCGGGTGACCCTTTTGAAGCTTTCTTT.

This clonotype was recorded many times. CDR3 DNA sequence: TGTGCCAGCAGCTACTCCGGGACAGGGGGTAATCAGCCCCAGCATTTT. This codes for CASSYSGTGGNQPQHF. J is TRBJ1-5 and V is TRBV12-3 or TRBV12-4, with 11 bases fitting TRBD1. The CDR3 runs to 16 residues. The J segment lost 4 bases and the V segment lost 6 bases, leaving 8 bases of the junction unmatched.

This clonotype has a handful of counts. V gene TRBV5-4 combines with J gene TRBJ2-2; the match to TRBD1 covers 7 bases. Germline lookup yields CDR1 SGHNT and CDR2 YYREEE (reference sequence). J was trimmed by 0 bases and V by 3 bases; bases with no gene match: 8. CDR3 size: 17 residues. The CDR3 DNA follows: TGTGCCAGCAGCTCTTGGGACAGCTTCGCGAACACCGGGGAGCTGTTTTTT. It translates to CASSSWDSFANTGELFF.

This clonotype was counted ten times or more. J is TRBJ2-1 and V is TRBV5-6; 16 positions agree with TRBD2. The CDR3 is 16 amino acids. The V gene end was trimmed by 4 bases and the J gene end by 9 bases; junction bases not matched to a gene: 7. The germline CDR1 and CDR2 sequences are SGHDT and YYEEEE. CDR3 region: CASSPGLAGGQGEQFF. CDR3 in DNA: TGTGCCAGCAGCCCGGGACTAGCGGGAGGGCAGGGTGAGCAGTTCTTC.